These T cell receptor beta chains were read from a single sample in a study of cytomegalovirus exposure and HLA in healthy donors. TCRdb keeps only in-frame clones here, not all; method: immunoSEQ multiplex PCR. The repertoire holds 150,000 or so clones, with 75% to 80% as singletons. Sequenced input: PBMCs. The receptor set was obtained from a male donor in good health and CMV-seronegative. The CDR3 runs from the conserved cysteine through the conserved F or W. Fields, in order: D gene, J gene, V gene, clone size, CDR3 protein, CDR3 DNA. The D gene is left open where the match is weak. Clone size is given for some rows only: seen once, a few or many times, or a class if the clone is expanded.

d_gene: .; j_gene: TRBJ2-3; v_gene: TRBV13; abundance: .; CDR3aa: CASSLLHSSTDTQYF; CDR3nt: TGTGCCAGCAGCTTACTGCACAGTAGCACAGATACGCAGTATTTT
d_gene: TRBD1; j_gene: TRBJ2-5; v_gene: TRBV9; abundance: .; CDR3aa: CASSVVGQGGWETQYF; CDR3nt: TGTGCCAGCAGCGTAGTCGGACAGGGGGGTTGGGAGACCCAGTACTTC
d_gene: TRBD2; j_gene: TRBJ2-7; v_gene: TRBV6-5; abundance: .; CDR3aa: CASSPGLAGNEQYF; CDR3nt: TGTGCCAGCAGTCCGGGACTAGCGGGGAACGAGCAGTACTTC
d_gene: .; j_gene: TRBJ2-1; v_gene: TRBV19; abundance: few; CDR3aa: CASSIVRQGPYNEQFF; CDR3nt: TGTGCCAGTAGTATAGTCAGGCAGGGGCCGTACAATGAGCAGTTCTTC
d_gene: .; j_gene: TRBJ2-1; v_gene: TRBV11-3; abundance: .; CDR3aa: CASSSTSYNEQFF; CDR3nt: TGTGCCAGCAGCTCTACCTCCTACAATGAGCAGTTCTTC
d_gene: .; j_gene: TRBJ1-4; v_gene: TRBV28; abundance: .; CDR3aa: CASSLWGRGSGREKLFF; CDR3nt: TGTGCCAGCAGTTTATGGGGCAGGGGTTCCGGGAGGGAAAAACTGTTTTTT
d_gene: TRBD1; j_gene: TRBJ1-4; v_gene: TRBV11-2; abundance: .; CDR3aa: CASSPGQAEKLFF; CDR3nt: TGTGCCAGCAGCCCGGGACAGGCAGAAAAACTGTTTTTT
d_gene: .; j_gene: TRBJ2-2; v_gene: TRBV4-1; abundance: .; CDR3aa: CASSQATTGRGELFF; CDR3nt: TGCGCCAGCAGCCAAGCCACCACAGGGCGCGGGGAGCTGTTTTTT
d_gene: .; j_gene: TRBJ1-5; v_gene: TRBV21-1; abundance: .; CDR3aa: CASSKLGRQPQHF; CDR3nt: TGTGCCAGCAGCAAACTTGGCCGTCAGCCCCAGCATTTT
d_gene: TRBD2; j_gene: TRBJ2-2; v_gene: TRBV19; abundance: .; CDR3aa: CASSIDPGLAGATGELFF; CDR3nt: TGTGCCAGTAGTATAGACCCCGGACTAGCGGGGGCTACCGGGGAGCTGTTTTTT
d_gene: .; j_gene: TRBJ2-7; v_gene: TRBV7-2; abundance: once; CDR3aa: CASSLGFRGYEQYF; CDR3nt: TGTGCCAGCAGCTTAGGTTTTCGGGGTTACGAGCAGTACTTC
d_gene: TRBD1; j_gene: TRBJ1-3; v_gene: TRBV5-1; abundance: .; CDR3aa: CASSLPGTGSNSGNTIYF; CDR3nt: TGCGCCAGCAGCTTGCCGGGGACAGGTTCCAACTCTGGAAACACCATATATTTT
d_gene: TRBD1; j_gene: TRBJ2-7; v_gene: TRBV27; abundance: .; CDR3aa: CASSFLGQDSYEQYF; CDR3nt: TGTGCCAGCAGTTTTTTAGGACAGGACTCCTACGAGCAGTACTTC
d_gene: .; j_gene: TRBJ1-2; v_gene: TRBV30; abundance: .; CDR3aa: CAWIPRQVLYGYTF; CDR3nt: TGTGCCTGGATCCCTCGACAGGTTCTCTATGGCTACACCTTC
d_gene: TRBD2; j_gene: TRBJ2-5; v_gene: TRBV5-1; abundance: .; CDR3aa: CASSFPGLAGSQETQYF; CDR3nt: TGCGCCAGCAGCTTCCCCGGACTAGCGGGATCTCAAGAGACCCAGTACTTC
d_gene: .; j_gene: TRBJ2-5; v_gene: TRBV28; abundance: .; CDR3aa: CASSLPAGALQETQYF; CDR3nt: TGTGCCAGCAGTTTACCGGCAGGGGCGTTACAAGAGACCCAGTACTTC
d_gene: .; j_gene: TRBJ2-1; v_gene: TRBV27; abundance: .; CDR3aa: CARQRKADEQFF; CDR3nt: TGTGCCCGCCAGCGTAAAGCAGATGAGCAGTTCTTC
d_gene: .; j_gene: TRBJ2-1; v_gene: TRBV5-1; abundance: .; CDR3aa: CASSLEAASYNEQFF; CDR3nt: TGCGCCAGCAGCTTAGAGGCAGCCTCCTACAATGAGCAGTTCTTC
d_gene: TRBD2; j_gene: TRBJ2-1; v_gene: TRBV7-9; abundance: .; CDR3aa: CASSMGLAGGEQFF; CDR3nt: TGTGCCAGCAGTATGGGACTAGCGGGCGGGGAGCAGTTCTTC
d_gene: .; j_gene: TRBJ1-1; v_gene: TRBV6-5; abundance: .; CDR3aa: CASSYSKFNMNTEAFF; CDR3nt: TGTGCCAGCAGTTACTCGAAATTTAACATGAACACTGAAGCTTTCTTT
d_gene: TRBD2; j_gene: TRBJ2-7; v_gene: TRBV10-1; abundance: .; CDR3aa: CASSELAGGNYEQYF; CDR3nt: TGCGCCAGCAGTGAACTAGCGGGAGGTAACTACGAGCAGTACTTC
d_gene: TRBD1; j_gene: TRBJ2-1; v_gene: TRBV2; abundance: .; CDR3aa: CASITGTEYNEQFF; CDR3nt: TGTGCCAGCATTACCGGGACAGAATACAATGAGCAGTTCTTC
d_gene: TRBD2; j_gene: TRBJ2-2; v_gene: TRBV7-2; abundance: few; CDR3aa: CASSPWTSGDANTGELFF; CDR3nt: TGTGCCAGCAGCCCATGGACTAGCGGGGACGCGAACACCGGGGAGCTGTTTTTT
d_gene: TRBD1; j_gene: TRBJ2-7; v_gene: TRBV14; abundance: .; CDR3aa: CASSQLGTGHYEQYF; CDR3nt: TGTGCCAGCAGCCAACTTGGGACAGGCCACTACGAGCAGTACTTC
d_gene: TRBD1; j_gene: TRBJ1-2; v_gene: TRBV6-1; abundance: .; CDR3aa: CASSPGTGTYGYTF; CDR3nt: TGTGCCAGCAGTCCCGGGACAGGGACCTATGGCTACACCTTC
d_gene: TRBD2; j_gene: TRBJ2-5; v_gene: TRBV5-5; abundance: few; CDR3aa: CASTSGREETQYF; CDR3nt: TGTGCCAGCACCAGCGGGAGGGAGGAGACCCAGTACTTC
d_gene: .; j_gene: TRBJ1-3; v_gene: TRBV6-5; abundance: .; CDR3aa: CASRSDGVSGNTIYF; CDR3nt: TGTGCCAGCAGGAGCGACGGTGTCTCTGGAAACACCATATATTTT
d_gene: TRBD2; j_gene: TRBJ2-2; v_gene: TRBV7-3; abundance: .; CDR3aa: CASSPAGLTNTGELFF; CDR3nt: TGTGCCAGCAGCCCAGCGGGACTCACGAACACCGGGGAGCTGTTTTTT
d_gene: .; j_gene: TRBJ2-5; v_gene: TRBV9; abundance: once; CDR3aa: CASSPRTAPQETQYF; CDR3nt: TGTGCCAGCAGCCCCCGGACAGCCCCCCAAGAGACCCAGTACTTC
d_gene: TRBD1; j_gene: TRBJ2-2; v_gene: TRBV29-1; abundance: .; CDR3aa: CSARRGGAGTGELFF; CDR3nt: TGCAGCGCTCGCCGAGGGGGCGCAGGCACCGGGGAGCTGTTTTTT
d_gene: .; j_gene: TRBJ2-4; v_gene: TRBV27; abundance: .; CDR3aa: CASRPLGGNSQYF; CDR3nt: TGTGCCAGCCGGCCGCTGGGGGGAAACAGTCAGTACTTC
d_gene: TRBD1; j_gene: TRBJ2-1; v_gene: TRBV6-1; abundance: .; CDR3aa: CASSGGTGFYNEQFF; CDR3nt: TGTGCCAGCAGTGGGGGGACAGGTTTTTACAATGAGCAGTTCTTC
d_gene: TRBD2; j_gene: TRBJ2-5; v_gene: TRBV5-1; abundance: once; CDR3aa: CASSFQGLASGETQYF; CDR3nt: TGCGCCAGCAGCTTCCAGGGACTAGCCTCGGGCGAGACCCAGTACTTC
d_gene: .; j_gene: TRBJ1-5; v_gene: TRBV25-1; abundance: .; CDR3aa: CASSEWGDNQPQHF; CDR3nt: TGTGCCAGCAGTGAATGGGGGGATAATCAGCCCCAGCATTTT
d_gene: TRBD2; j_gene: TRBJ2-7; v_gene: TRBV7-2; abundance: few; CDR3aa: CASSPLGREGRYEQYF; CDR3nt: TGTGCCAGCAGCCCTTTGGGGCGGGAGGGCCGTTACGAGCAGTACTTC
d_gene: TRBD1; j_gene: TRBJ2-7; v_gene: TRBV11-2; abundance: .; CDR3aa: CASSLAGQGTYEQYF; CDR3nt: TGTGCCAGCAGCTTAGCGGGACAGGGGACCTACGAGCAGTACTTC
d_gene: .; j_gene: TRBJ2-3; v_gene: TRBV7-9; abundance: .; CDR3aa: CASSPQGTDTQYF; CDR3nt: TGTGCCAGCAGTCCACAGGGCACAGATACGCAGTATTTT
d_gene: TRBD1; j_gene: TRBJ2-5; v_gene: TRBV27; abundance: .; CDR3aa: CASSQTGGEQETQYF; CDR3nt: TGTGCCAGCAGTCAGACAGGGGGAGAGCAAGAGACCCAGTACTTC
d_gene: .; j_gene: TRBJ2-7; v_gene: TRBV20-1; abundance: .; CDR3aa: CSARSGYEQYF; CDR3nt: TGCAGTGCTAGGTCGGGCTACGAGCAGTACTTC
d_gene: .; j_gene: TRBJ1-2; v_gene: TRBV18; abundance: .; CDR3aa: CASSHDPEHYGYTF; CDR3nt: TGTGCCAGCTCACACGACCCGGAGCACTATGGCTACACCTTC
d_gene: TRBD1; j_gene: TRBJ2-7; v_gene: TRBV5-4; abundance: .; CDR3aa: CASSPPGQGRYEQYF; CDR3nt: TGTGCCAGCAGCCCCCCGGGACAGGGCCGCTACGAGCAGTACTTC
d_gene: .; j_gene: TRBJ2-7; v_gene: TRBV5-1; abundance: .; CDR3aa: CASSLGARVLEDEQYF; CDR3nt: TGCGCCAGCAGCTTGGGCGCCAGGGTACTCGAGGACGAGCAGTACTTC
d_gene: .; j_gene: TRBJ2-7; v_gene: TRBV19; abundance: .; CDR3aa: CASSPGWGPYEQYF; CDR3nt: TGTGCCAGTAGCCCTGGTTGGGGCCCCTACGAGCAGTACTTC
d_gene: TRBD1; j_gene: TRBJ2-2; v_gene: TRBV19; abundance: .; CDR3aa: CASSRQGAQTGELFF; CDR3nt: TGTGCCAGTAGTAGACAGGGGGCTCAGACCGGGGAGCTGTTTTTT
d_gene: TRBD1; j_gene: TRBJ1-1; v_gene: TRBV18; abundance: .; CDR3aa: CASSPQGVLTEAFF; CDR3nt: TGTGCCAGCTCACCCCAGGGGGTGTTAACTGAAGCTTTCTTT
d_gene: .; j_gene: TRBJ2-2; v_gene: TRBV5-6; abundance: once; CDR3aa: CASSLGRGRSNTGELFF; CDR3nt: TGTGCCAGCAGCTTGGGAAGGGGTCGGTCGAACACCGGGGAGCTGTTTTTT
d_gene: TRBD2; j_gene: TRBJ2-7; v_gene: TRBV27; abundance: .; CDR3aa: CASGLAGFSEQYF; CDR3nt: TGTGCCAGCGGGCTAGCGGGATTTAGCGAGCAGTACTTC
d_gene: .; j_gene: TRBJ1-2; v_gene: TRBV11-2; abundance: few; CDR3aa: CASSSRNQQGLYGYTF; CDR3nt: TGTGCCAGCAGCTCGCGCAACCAACAGGGATTGTATGGCTACACCTTC
d_gene: .; j_gene: TRBJ2-7; v_gene: TRBV20-1; abundance: .; CDR3aa: CSGASSYEQYF; CDR3nt: TGCAGTGGAGCTAGCTCCTACGAGCAGTACTTC
d_gene: .; j_gene: TRBJ1-5; v_gene: TRBV5-3; abundance: .; CDR3aa: CARSFIGSNQPQHF; CDR3nt: TGTGCCAGAAGCTTCATCGGGAGCAATCAGCCCCAGCATTTT